The 28 T cell receptor beta chains in this list originate from one sample, sequenced in a study of type 1 and type 2 diabetes patients. Genomic DNA was the PCR template. Multiplex PCR with 30 forward and 13 reverse primers amplified the TCR beta CDR3. TCRdb called the multiplex PCR reads again in MiXCR, with one record for every CDR3 protein. Of about 270,000 distinct CDR3 sequences detected, roughly 50% appear once; the ten largest clones hold around 15%. The sequenced material came from peripheral blood mononuclear cells (PBMCs). Source of these receptors: a man between 18 and 29 years old with type 2 diabetes.

This clonotype turned up a few times. DNA of the CDR3: TGTGCCTGGAGTCTCGGAGCTACTAGCACAGATACGCAGTATTTT. It yields the protein CAWSLGATSTDTQYF. The chain recombines TRBV30 with TRBJ2-3; D is unresolved. CDR3 size: 15 residues. Trimming left V 2 bases short and J 0 bases short, with 12 bases between. CDR1 is GTSNPN, CDR2 SVGIG, per germline (reference sequence). Supplemented by reference TRBV30 and TRBJ2-3, the full variable domain reads SQTIHQWPATLVQPVGSPLSLECTVEGTSNPNLYWYRQAAGRGLQLLFYSVGIGQISSEVPQNLSASRPQDRQFILSSKKLLLSDSGFYLCAWSLGATSTDTQYFGPGTRLTVL.

The chain is built from TRBV29-1 and TRBJ2-5, with D unclear. Trimming took off 0 bases at V and 5 bases at J, with 1 base between the two ends. CDR1 and CDR2 from the germline V gene are SQVTM and ANQGSEA. The CDR3 is 10 residues long. The DNA of the CDR3 is TGCAGCGTTGAAGAGGAGACCCAGTACTTC. This codes for CSVEEETQYF.

J is TRBJ2-1 and V is TRBV12-5, with D hard to call. CDR1 and CDR2 from the germline V gene are LGHNT and FRNRAP. The CDR3 spans 13 residues. V was shortened by 1 base and J by 7 bases, with 8 bases between the two germline ends. In DNA form, the CDR3 reads TGTGCTAGTGGTTTGGCAGCCCATAATGAGCAGTTCTTC. Translated: CASGLAAHNEQFF. Drawing the rest from reference TRBV12-5 and TRBJ2-1, the complete variable domain is DARVTQTPRHKVTEMGQEVTMRCQPILGHNTVFWYRQTMMQGLELLAYFRNRAPLDDSGMPKDRFSAEMPDATLATLKIQPSEPRDSAVYFCASGLAAHNEQFFGPGTRLTVL.

The chain is built from TRBV2 and TRBJ2-1, with D possibly being TRBD2 (6 bases). This CDR3 has 14 amino acids. Germline V gives CDR1 SNHLY, CDR2 FYNNEI. V dropped 6 bases and J dropped 7 bases, with 16 bases sitting between them. This CDR3 reads CASRDWDSRNEQFF. DNA of the CDR3: TGTGCCAGCAGAGATTGGGACTCCCGAAATGAGCAGTTCTTC.

The chain combines TRBV20-1 with TRBJ2-2; possibly TRBD2 for D (5 bases). The V end lost 0 bases, the J end lost 6 bases, and 14 bases lay between the germline ends. The CDR3 contains 15 residues. CDR1 is DFQATT, CDR2 SNEGSKA, per germline (reference sequence). For the CDR3, the DNA is TGCAGTGCTAGAGATCGCGGGTCGAAGGCCGGGGAGCTGTTTTTT. Translated, it gives CSARDRGSKAGELFF.

The gene calls are TRBV7-3 and TRBJ2-1, with a possible D match to TRBD2 (6 bases). V was clipped by 1 base and J by 2 bases, with 9 bases between them. Per germline, CDR1 SGHTA and CDR2 FQGTGA. This CDR3 spans 15 amino acids. CDR3: CASSLNGGTYNEQFF. CDR3 bases: TGTGCCAGCAGCTTAAACGGCGGGACCTACAATGAGCAGTTCTTC.

This clonotype has a handful of counts. The rearrangement links TRBV27 to TRBJ1-6; perhaps TRBD1 as D (5 bases). The CDR3 covers 14 residues. Per the germline V gene, CDR1 is MNHEY and CDR2 is SMNVEV (reference sequence). Trimming stripped 3 bases from V and 7 bases from J, with 10 bases between. CDR3 DNA: TGTGCCAGCAGTTTTGACAGAACGAATTCACCCCTCCACTTT. This encodes CASSFDRTNSPLHF.

The J gene is TRBJ2-7, the V gene TRBV20-1; D possibly corresponds to TRBD1 (6 bases). The better agreement between TRBJ2-5 and the DNA end casts doubt on the J call. CDR3 length: 13 amino acids. Germline assignment: CDR1 DFQATT and CDR2 SNEGSKA (reference sequence). CDR3 amino acids: CSAPLQGWETQYF. The CDR3 bases are TGCAGTGCCCCCTTACAGGGCTGGGAGACCCAGTACTTC.

Details on this clonotype: With a much larger clone just one base away, this may be a read error. The gene calls are TRBV10-3 and TRBJ2-7; 7 bases agree with TRBD1. Germline CDR1 reads ENHRY; CDR2 reads SYGVKD. The junction had 5 bases not matched to a gene; V was cut back by 7 bases and J by 11 bases. The CDR3 consists of 10 residues. The CDR3 region has the DNA TGTGCCATCAAGAGGGGGCGCAAGTACTTC. Translated: CAIKRGRKYF.

V is TRBV2 and J is TRBJ2-3, with TRBD1 identical over 9 bases. The CDR3 has 14 residues. Trimming at V came to 7 bases and at J to 4 bases, leaving 6 bases not matched to a gene. Germline lookup yields CDR1 SNHLY and CDR2 FYNNEI. Here the CDR3 reads CASIRTGVPDTQYF. The DNA for the CDR3 is TGTGCCAGCATTCGGACAGGGGTACCAGATACGCAGTATTTT.

Comments on this clonotype: A junction end diverges from the germline sequence, so it may reflect a read error. V gene TRBV6-5 combines with J gene TRBJ1-1; weak D call: TRBD1 (6 bases). The CDR3 is 14 residues long. Germline lookup yields CDR1 MNHEY and CDR2 SVGAGI. CDR3 nucleotide sequence: TGTGCCATCAGTGAGTCTGGGGGCAACACTGAAGCTTTCTTT. It yields the protein CAISESGGNTEAFF.

Turning to this clonotype: Being one base from a much bigger clone, this may be a read error. This likely comes from a read error, as the CDR3 has no conserved phenylalanine or tryptophan at its end. V and J are TRBV12-3 or TRBV12-4 and TRBJ1-1; tentative D call: TRBD1 (6 bases). Trimming shortened V by 6 bases and J by 1 base, and 15 bases separated the two germline ends. The CDR3 extends over 15 amino acids. CDR3 residues: CASSLLQGWNTEAFL. The CDR3, as DNA: TGTGCCAGCAGCCTACTACAGGGATGGAACACTGAAGCTTTCTTA.

This clonotype showed up just a few times. The V gene is TRBV20-1, the J gene TRBJ2-2; 8 bases align to TRBD1. This CDR3 has 15 amino acids. V trimming: 2 bases; J trimming: 6 bases; junction bases outside the gene matches: 8. CDR1 and CDR2 from the germline V gene are DFQATT and SNEGSKA (reference sequence). CDR3 sequence: CSARKDRVRAGELFF. The CDR3 region has the DNA TGCAGTGCTAGAAAGGACAGGGTGAGGGCCGGGGAGCTGTTTTTT.

This chain joins TRBV5-1 and TRBJ2-7; TRBD1 is a possible D gene (5 bases). Germline V gene lookup returns CDR1 SGHRS and CDR2 YFSETQ. CDR3 size: 14 residues. V dropped 0 bases and J dropped 3 bases, with 10 bases sitting between them. The CDR3 here is CASSLVDRGYEQYF. DNA for the CDR3: TGCGCCAGCAGCTTGGTTGACAGAGGCTACGAGCAGTACTTC.

This clonotype has a count of ten or more. The chain has TRBV2 and TRBJ1-1; D remains ambiguous. V lost 9 bases and J 1 base, leaving 6 bases between the germline ends. Per the germline V gene, CDR1 is SNHLY and CDR2 is FYNNEI. The CDR3 is 11 amino acids. The CDR3 nucleotides read TGTGCCAGGGCACAGAACACTGAAGCTTTCTTT. Translated: CARAQNTEAFF.

As regards this clonotype: A much larger clone sits a single nucleotide away, making a read error possible. The rearrangement joins TRBV6-9 to TRBJ2-5; D assignment may be TRBD1 or TRBD2 (6 bases each). The J call is uncertain, as TRBJ2-1 better fits the DNA end. This CDR3 has 14 amino acids. Germline V gene lookup returns CDR1 MNHGY and CDR2 SVAAGI. The CDR3 is CASSDPGGTNEQFF. CDR3 bases: TGCGCCAGCAGTGATCCCGGGGGCACAAACGAGCAGTTCTTC.

V gene TRBV9 combines with J gene TRBJ2-2; tentatively, D is TRBD2 (6 bases). V lost 3 bases and J lost 2, with 8 bases in between. The length of the CDR3 is 14 residues. CDR1 is SGDLS and CDR2 is YYNGEE in the germline V gene. For the CDR3, the DNA is TGTGCCAGCAGCGACGGACTAAACACCGGGGAGCTGTTTTTT. Translating gives CASSDGLNTGELFF.

The chain uses TRBV15 and TRBJ1-1; 9 nucleotides line up with TRBD1. The germline CDR1 and CDR2 sequences are LNHNV and YYDKDF (reference sequence). V shed 1 base, J shed 4 bases, and the junction held 4 bases outside the gene matches. This CDR3 has 15 amino acids. CDR3 region: CATSRAGQGFTEAFF. The CDR3 nucleotides are TGTGCCACCAGCAGAGCAGGACAGGGGTTCACTGAAGCTTTCTTT.

In DNA form, the CDR3 reads TGTGCCAGCAGCGTATTAGGCAGCTCCTACAATGAGCAGTTCTTC. Its protein product is CASSVLGSSYNEQFF. The chain joins TRBV9 to TRBJ2-1; no clear D gene. The germline V and J ends were trimmed by 1 base and 0 bases, with 8 bases remaining between them. This CDR3 has 15 residues. Looked up from germline, CDR1 is SGDLS and CDR2 is YYNGEE.

The chain couples TRBV11-3 to TRBJ2-1; D perhaps matches TRBD2 (6 bases). The V and J ends lost 4 bases and 8 bases respectively, with 9 bases between them. This CDR3 is built from 12 residues. CDR1 is SGHNT, CDR2 YENEEA, per germline. CDR3 sequence (DNA): TGTGCCAGCAGCTCCCCGGGGGATGAGCAGTTCTTC. Its protein product is CASSSPGDEQFF.

The chain recombines TRBV20-1 with TRBJ1-2; D is unresolved. Germline V gene sequence: CDR1 DFQATT, CDR2 SNEGSKA (reference sequence). CDR3 size: 13 residues. V gave up 0 bases and J gave up 2 bases, with 7 bases separating them. The CDR3 spells CSARDGQNYGYTF. CDR3 DNA: TGCAGTGCTAGAGATGGGCAGAACTATGGCTACACCTTC.

This clonotype was detected only a few times. The genes are TRBV19 and TRBJ1-5; maybe TRBD1 (5 bases). The length of the CDR3 is 13 residues. The V and J ends lost 3 bases and 5 bases respectively, with 8 bases between them. The germline V gene has CDR1 LNHDA and CDR2 SQIVND (reference sequence). The CDR3 loop is CASSIARDQPQHF. CDR3 DNA: TGTGCCAGTAGTATTGCCAGGGATCAGCCCCAGCATTTT.

The V call is TRBV2, the J call TRBJ2-3; 8 bases map to TRBD1. The CDR3 sequence is 13 residues long. Unmatched junction bases numbered 4, after V lost 11 bases and J lost 0 bases. Germline values: CDR1 SNHLY, CDR2 FYNNEI. CDR3 sequence reads: CAGGQASTDTQYF. CDR3 nucleotides: TGTGCCGGGGGACAGGCTAGCACAGATACGCAGTATTTT.

The chain is built from TRBV28 and TRBJ2-7; D uncertain. Trimming took off 5 bases at V and 0 bases at J, with 11 bases between the two ends. The CDR3 spans 14 residues. The V gene's germline CDR1 is MDHEN and CDR2 SYDVKM. CDR3 region: CASSPSTSSYEQYF. CDR3 sequence (DNA): TGTGCCAGCAGTCCCTCAACGAGCTCCTACGAGCAGTACTTC.

The V gene is TRBV7-3, the J gene TRBJ1-2, with 7 bases lining up with TRBD1. CDR3 length: 13 amino acids. CDR1 is SGHTA and CDR2 is FQGTGA in the germline V gene. V lost 4 bases and J lost 4; bases outside the gene matches: 3. The CDR3 DNA reads TGTGCCAGCAGCTCCAGGGGGGGCTATGGCTACACCTTC. It translates to CASSSRGGYGYTF.

This clonotype was detected a few times. The chain recombines TRBV19 with TRBJ2-2; 7 bases line up with TRBD1. This CDR3 is 15 amino acids long. With V trimmed by 4 bases and J by 7 bases, 9 bases remained unmatched. Germline CDR1 LNHDA, CDR2 SQIVND (reference sequence). The DNA of the CDR3 is TGTGCCAGTAGTACCGGGACAGTGAGGAGCGGGGAGCTGTTTTTT. Its protein is CASSTGTVRSGELFF.

A few counts support this clonotype. The gene calls are TRBV7-7 and TRBJ2-2; unclear D gene. Looked up from germline, CDR1 is SSHAT and CDR2 is FNYEAQ (reference sequence). The V end was cut by 8 bases, the J end by 6 bases, with 13 bases between. This CDR3 region has 13 residues. CDR3: CASSRPGPGELFF. The DNA for the CDR3 is TGTGCCAGCTCGCGGCCGGGCCCCGGGGAGCTGTTTTTT.

This clonotype was counted a few times. The J gene is TRBJ1-5, the V gene TRBV6-5, with a possible D match to TRBD1 (5 bases). Trimming shortened V by 2 bases and J by 2 bases, and 10 bases separated the two germline ends. Germline V gives CDR1 MNHEY, CDR2 SVGAGI. CDR3 length: 15 amino acids. CDR3 region: CASSYAGFGNQPQHF. The CDR3, as DNA: TGTGCCAGCAGTTACGCAGGGTTTGGCAATCAGCCCCAGCATTTT.